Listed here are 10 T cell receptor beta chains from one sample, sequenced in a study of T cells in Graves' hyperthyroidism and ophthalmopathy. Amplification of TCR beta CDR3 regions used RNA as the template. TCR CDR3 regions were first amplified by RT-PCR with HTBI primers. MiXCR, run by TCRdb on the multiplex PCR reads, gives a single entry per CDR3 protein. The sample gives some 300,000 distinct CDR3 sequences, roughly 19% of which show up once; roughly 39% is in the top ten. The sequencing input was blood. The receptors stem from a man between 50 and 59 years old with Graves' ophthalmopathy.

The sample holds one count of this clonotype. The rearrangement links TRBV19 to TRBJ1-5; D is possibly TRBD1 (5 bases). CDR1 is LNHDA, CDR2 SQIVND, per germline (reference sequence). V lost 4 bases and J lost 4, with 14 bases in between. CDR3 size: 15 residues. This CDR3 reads CASSTPDGGNQPQHF. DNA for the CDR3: TGTGCCAGTAGTACCCCGGACGGGGGGAATCAGCCCCAGCATTTT.

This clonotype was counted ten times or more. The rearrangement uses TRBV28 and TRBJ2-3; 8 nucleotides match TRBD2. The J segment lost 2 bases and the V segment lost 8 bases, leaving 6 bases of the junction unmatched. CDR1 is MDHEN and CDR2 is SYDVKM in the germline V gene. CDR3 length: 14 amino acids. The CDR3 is CASVTSGFTDTQYF. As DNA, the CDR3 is TGTGCCAGCGTAACTAGCGGATTCACAGATACGCAGTATTTT.

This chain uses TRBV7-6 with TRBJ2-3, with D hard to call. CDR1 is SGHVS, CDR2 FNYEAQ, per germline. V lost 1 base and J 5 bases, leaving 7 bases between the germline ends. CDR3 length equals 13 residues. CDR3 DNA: TGTGCCAGCAGCTTAGGCGGCAGAGATACGCAGTATTTT. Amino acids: CASSLGGRDTQYF.

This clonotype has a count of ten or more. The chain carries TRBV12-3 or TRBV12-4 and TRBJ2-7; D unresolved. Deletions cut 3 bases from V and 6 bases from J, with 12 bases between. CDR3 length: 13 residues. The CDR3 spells CASSFMSPGEQYF. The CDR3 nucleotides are TGTGCCAGCAGTTTCATGTCTCCCGGCGAGCAGTACTTC.

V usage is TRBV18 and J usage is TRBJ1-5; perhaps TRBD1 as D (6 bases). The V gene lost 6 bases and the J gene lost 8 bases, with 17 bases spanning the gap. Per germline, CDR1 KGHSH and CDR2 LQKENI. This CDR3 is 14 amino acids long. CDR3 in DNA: TGTGCCAGCTCCGTGGGGGGCCTTGAGAAGCCCCAGCATTTT. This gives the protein CASSVGGLEKPQHF.

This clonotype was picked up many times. The chain's CDR3 is CASSTNEQFF. In DNA form, the CDR3 reads TGTGCCAGCAGCACCAATGAGCAGTTCTTC. The V call is TRBV7-9, the J call TRBJ2-1; D is undetermined. Per the germline V gene, CDR1 is SEHNR and CDR2 is FQNEAQ (reference sequence). The V end lost 5 bases, the J end lost 6 bases, and 2 bases lay between the germline ends. This CDR3 has 10 residues.

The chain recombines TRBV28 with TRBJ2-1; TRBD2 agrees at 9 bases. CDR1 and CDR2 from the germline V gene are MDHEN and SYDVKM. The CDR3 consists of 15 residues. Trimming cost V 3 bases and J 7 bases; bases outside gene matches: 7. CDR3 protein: CASSFPSGVWNEQFF. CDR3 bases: TGTGCCAGCAGTTTCCCTAGCGGGGTTTGGAATGAGCAGTTCTTC.

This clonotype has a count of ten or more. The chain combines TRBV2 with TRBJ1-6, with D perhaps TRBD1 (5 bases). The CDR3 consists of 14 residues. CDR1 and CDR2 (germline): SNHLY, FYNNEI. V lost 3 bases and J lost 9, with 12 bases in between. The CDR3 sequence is CASSEGTPGSPLHF. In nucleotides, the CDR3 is TGTGCCAGCAGTGAGGGGACCCCAGGTTCACCCCTCCACTTT.

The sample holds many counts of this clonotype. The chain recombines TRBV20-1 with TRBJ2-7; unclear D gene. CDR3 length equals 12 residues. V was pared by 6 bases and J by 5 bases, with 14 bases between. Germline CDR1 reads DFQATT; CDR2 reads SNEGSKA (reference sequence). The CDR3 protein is CSADPFTDEQYF. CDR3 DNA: TGCAGTGCAGATCCCTTCACCGACGAGCAGTACTTC.

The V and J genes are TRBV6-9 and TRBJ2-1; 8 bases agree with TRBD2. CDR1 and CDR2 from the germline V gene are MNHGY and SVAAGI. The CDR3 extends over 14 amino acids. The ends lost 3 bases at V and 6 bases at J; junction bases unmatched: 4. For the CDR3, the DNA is TGTGCCAGCAGTTACTTCGCGGGAGGCAATGAGCAGTTCTTC. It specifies CASSYFAGGNEQFF.